This T cell receptor (beta chain) was retrieved from a study of identical twins. Per germline, CDR1 LNHDA and CDR2 SQIVND (reference sequence). There are 14 residues in the CDR3. Trimming pared 3 bases from V and 3 bases from J, leaving 10 bases between. cDNA carried unique molecular identifiers, and a universal primer site was added by template switching. Via MiXCR, TCRdb re-called the 5' RACE reads, giving one row per CDR3 protein. The sample includes approximately 350,000 distinct CDR3 sequences, 12% of them seen just once. On this clonotype itself: Its antigen is unidentified.

Study-wide results and caveats: With abundant cord blood beta clonotypes, insertions were fewer; memory repertoires showed no such pattern.

These sequences were also reported in another study, on yellow fever vaccine responses in identical twins.

The J gene is TRBJ2-3, the V gene TRBV19; D ambiguous. The sequence was collected from a young woman in good health. Sequenced sample: CD8+ T cells sorted from blood. The CDR3 region has the DNA TGTGCCAGTAGTATTTCCCCAGTGACAGATACGCAGTATTTT. Translating it yields CASSISPVTDTQYF.